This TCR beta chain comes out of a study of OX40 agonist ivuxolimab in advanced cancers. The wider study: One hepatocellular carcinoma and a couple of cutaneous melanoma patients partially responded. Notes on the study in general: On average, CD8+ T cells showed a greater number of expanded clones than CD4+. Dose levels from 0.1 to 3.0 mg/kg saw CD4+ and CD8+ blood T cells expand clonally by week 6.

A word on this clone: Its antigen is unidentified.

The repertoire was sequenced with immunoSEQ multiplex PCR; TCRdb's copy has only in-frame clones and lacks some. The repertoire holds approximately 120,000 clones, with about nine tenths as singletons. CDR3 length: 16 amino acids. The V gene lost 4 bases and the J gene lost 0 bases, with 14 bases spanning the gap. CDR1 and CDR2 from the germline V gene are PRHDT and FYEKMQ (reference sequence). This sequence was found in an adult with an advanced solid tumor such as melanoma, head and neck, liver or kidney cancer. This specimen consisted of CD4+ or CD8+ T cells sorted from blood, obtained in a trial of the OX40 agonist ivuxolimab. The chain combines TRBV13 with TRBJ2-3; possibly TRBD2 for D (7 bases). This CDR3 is CASSSGGGVSTDTQYF. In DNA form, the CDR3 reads TGTGCCAGCAGCTCGGGGGGCGGGGTTAGCACAGATACGCAGTATTTT. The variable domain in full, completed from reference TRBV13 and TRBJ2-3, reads AAGVIQSPRHLIKEKRETATLKCYPIPRHDTVYWYQQGPGQDPQFLISFYEKMQSDKGSIPDRFSAQQFSDYHSELNMSSLELGDSALYFCASSSGGGVSTDTQYFGPGTRLTVL.